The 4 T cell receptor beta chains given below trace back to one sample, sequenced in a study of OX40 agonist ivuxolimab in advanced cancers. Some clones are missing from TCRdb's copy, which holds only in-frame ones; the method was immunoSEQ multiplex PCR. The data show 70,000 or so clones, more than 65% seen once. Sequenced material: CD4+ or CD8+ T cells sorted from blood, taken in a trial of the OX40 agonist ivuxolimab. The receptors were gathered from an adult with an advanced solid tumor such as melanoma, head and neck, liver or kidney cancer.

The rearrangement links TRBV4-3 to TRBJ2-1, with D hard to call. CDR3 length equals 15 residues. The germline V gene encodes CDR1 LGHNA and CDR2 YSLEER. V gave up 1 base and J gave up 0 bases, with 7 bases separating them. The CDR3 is CASSQAVSSYNEQFF. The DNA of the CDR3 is TGCGCCAGCAGCCAAGCGGTCAGCTCCTACAATGAGCAGTTCTTC.

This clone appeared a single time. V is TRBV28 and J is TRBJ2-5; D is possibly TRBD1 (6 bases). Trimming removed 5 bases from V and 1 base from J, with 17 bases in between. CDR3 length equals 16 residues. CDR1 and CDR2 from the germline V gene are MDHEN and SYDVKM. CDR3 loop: CASSAPGQTTQETQYF. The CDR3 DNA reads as TGTGCCAGCAGTGCACCGGGACAAACTACCCAAGAGACCCAGTACTTC.

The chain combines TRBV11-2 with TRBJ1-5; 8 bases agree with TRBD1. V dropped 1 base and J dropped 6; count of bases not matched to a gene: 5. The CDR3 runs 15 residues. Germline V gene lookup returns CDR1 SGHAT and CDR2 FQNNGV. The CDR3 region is CASSLGRGRFQPQHF. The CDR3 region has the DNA TGTGCCAGCAGCTTAGGCAGGGGGCGCTTTCAGCCCCAGCATTTT.

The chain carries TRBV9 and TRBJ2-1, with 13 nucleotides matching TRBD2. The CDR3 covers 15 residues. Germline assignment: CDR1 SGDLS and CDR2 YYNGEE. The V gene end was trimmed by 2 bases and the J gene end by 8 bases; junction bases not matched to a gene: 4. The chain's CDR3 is CASSVTSGGHHEQFF. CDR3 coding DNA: TGTGCCAGCAGCGTGACTAGCGGGGGGCATCATGAGCAGTTCTTC.